This T cell receptor (beta chain) emerged from a study of blood T cell repertoires in COVID-19. Clones were read by immunoSEQ multiplex PCR, and TCRdb kept only the in-frame ones, dropping some. The data contain roughly 180,000 clones, almost 85% of them singletons. Sequenced sample: PBMCs or T cells enriched from blood (not recorded which). This receptor was taken from a man aged 45 to 65 who had recovered from COVID-19.

CDR3 coding DNA: TGTGCCAGCGGCCGACAGGACTATGGCTACACCTTC. This gives the protein CASGRQDYGYTF. V and J are TRBV28 and TRBJ1-2, with a possible D match to TRBD1 (6 bases). From germline, CDR1 is MDHEN and CDR2 SYDVKM. V was clipped by 8 bases and J by 3 bases, with 10 bases between them. The CDR3 runs to 12 residues.